A selection of T cell receptor beta chains follows, all from one sample in a study of T cells expressing NK-cell markers. TCRdb re-called the 5' RACE reads and shows each CDR3 protein once, DNA omitted. The sample includes about 160,000 distinct CDR3 sequences. The sequenced sample was blood T cells: a sorted CD56 or NKG2C T cell subset, CD4+ or CD8+ T cells, or bulk PBMC T cells (not recorded which). The receptor set was obtained from a woman aged 18-69 years in good health. The CDR3 runs from the conserved cysteine through the conserved F or W. Clone size, where shown, is once, few, many, or a class for clones that have expanded.

>TRBJ2-5|.|TRBV25-1
CASSDASGYQETQYF
>TRBJ2-1|.|TRBV12-3/TRBV12-4
CASSFAGGNEQFF
>TRBJ2-2|.|TRBV6-1
CASTPTGGNTGELFF
>TRBJ2-1|.|TRBV29-1
CSVLRDNHEQFF
>TRBJ2-3|.|TRBV15
CATSRDSTGKGTDTQYF
>TRBJ1-1|.|TRBV7-2
CASSSQGRGTEAFF
>TRBJ2-1|.|TRBV20-1
CSANRGSSSYNEQFF
>TRBJ2-7|.|TRBV24-1
CALIGTEEPPYEQYF
>TRBJ2-7|.|TRBV5-1
CASSLGLAGAEFTYEQYF
>TRBJ2-5|.|TRBV2
CASSEASGSYETQYF
>TRBJ1-2|.|TRBV6-1
CASSNVTGIDGYTF
>TRBJ2-4|.|TRBV6-1
CASSPGVGLAKNIQYF
>TRBJ1-2|.|TRBV2
CASQGQFYGYTF
>TRBJ2-1|.|TRBV10-3
CAISESMVVKEQFF
>TRBJ2-7|.|TRBV7-6
CASSLVGGTDSYEQYF
>TRBJ2-7|.|TRBV20-1
CSARLDIETVPAYEQYF
>TRBJ2-3|.|TRBV5-1
CASSAPGTSTDTQYF
>TRBJ2-5|.|TRBV7-3
CASSFSGTTEAQYF
>TRBJ1-6|.|TRBV6-1
CASSQPSVRGQNSPLHF
>TRBJ2-2|.|TRBV3-1
CASSRLRGGTGELFF
>TRBJ1-2|.|TRBV19
CASSPQGFYGYTF
>TRBJ2-1|.|TRBV27
CASSNHLRGNEQFF
>TRBJ1-5|.|TRBV29-1
CSARDNYNQPQHF
>TRBJ2-7|.|TRBV18
CASSPQETSYEQYF
>TRBJ2-1|.|TRBV20-1
CSAEHGTGLFEQFF
>TRBJ2-4|.|TRBV5-1
CASSLVPGTKNIQYF
>TRBJ2-3|.|TRBV12-3/TRBV12-4
CASSLADPRGTQYF
>TRBJ2-3|.|TRBV5-1
CASSLGTSGVRTQYF
>TRBJ2-7|medium-sized|TRBV5-1
CASSPTTSGLSHEQYF
>TRBJ1-1|.|TRBV25-1
CASSEFDRVTEAFF
>TRBJ1-6|.|TRBV20-1
CSARTWTDSPLHF
>TRBJ2-1|.|TRBV12-5
CASGFMGLRDEQFF
>TRBJ2-7|.|TRBV11-2
CASSLTWEGYEQYF
>TRBJ1-4|.|TRBV6-5
CASSYRPDNEKLFF
>TRBJ2-7|.|TRBV11-1
CASSAGAGLAAREQYF
>TRBJ2-3|.|TRBV7-3
CASSRTGGSFQTTQYF
>TRBJ2-1|.|TRBV28
CASSSRGKSEQFF
>TRBJ1-1|.|TRBV5-1
CASSLASPSTEAFF
>TRBJ2-3|.|TRBV6-1
CASINRLAGGISTDTQYF
>TRBJ1-2|.|TRBV20-1
CSAPPPGQAINYGYTF
>TRBJ2-7|.|TRBV5-1
CASSDRDRVAYEQYF
>TRBJ2-1|.|TRBV12-3/TRBV12-4
CASSRQGYNEQFF
>TRBJ2-1|.|TRBV10-3
CATLGSVDSSYNEQFF
>TRBJ1-1|.|TRBV2
CASFRQGKEAFF
>TRBJ2-7|.|TRBV20-1
CSAGRQGSYEQYF
>TRBJ1-1|.|TRBV20-1
CSAISGGHAEAFF
>TRBJ2-1|.|TRBV5-1
CASSVGTPDEQFF
>TRBJ2-7|.|TRBV7-2
CASSPKGLATTYEQYF
>TRBJ2-1|.|TRBV5-1
CASSDIQGTEQFF
>TRBJ2-1|.|TRBV27
CASSPGIAYNEQFF
>TRBJ2-7|.|TRBV11-1
CASSSTRGQNEQYF
>TRBJ2-2|.|TRBV7-3
CASSPSTTSGNVGELFF